This TCR beta chain emerged from a study of blood T cells in healthy people across ages (dated by TCRdb to between 2014 and 2017). Looking at the study overall: In model experiments, roughly one uniquely barcoded TCR beta cDNA molecule per two T cells was captured by template switching. Using deep sequencing normalized with unique cDNA molecular identifiers, the study measured how TCR beta repertoire diversity changes with age. Four age groups were formed from the donors: young (average 16 years), middle-aged (around 37), aged (around 62) and long-lived (around 82). The study analyzed two additional independent replicas of 1 million unique cDNA reads from the same blood draw for two donors, one aged 18 to 30 and one aged 80 or older.

The 35 to 40 donors, aged about 6 to 95 years, were systemically healthy Caucasian individuals from Russia. Each donor gave about 9.8 milliliters of peripheral blood, drawn into EDTA-treated Vacutainer tubes. PBMCs were isolated by Ficoll-Paque density-gradient centrifugation, with at least 7 million obtained per sample. Total RNA, at least 5 micrograms per sample, was extracted from PBMCs with Trizol reagent. The percentages of naive CD45RAhigh/CD27high T cells were determined by flow cytometry on a PBMC aliquot from every donor. The library was produced with 5' RACE. The data were produced on an Illumina HiSeq 2500. A second PCR of roughly 6 to 11 cycles was run with a J-beta primer mix and a sample-barcoded 5' primer. A template-switch 5' adaptor carrying 12 random nucleotides introduced a unique molecular identifier onto each TCR beta cDNA molecule. At least 2.5 million CDR3-containing paired-end reads were obtained from each sample. All of the RNA was converted into first-strand cDNA using the Mint cDNA synthesis kit, with a TRBC-specific oligonucleotide serving as the primer. Following uracil-DNA glycosylase treatment, all cDNA underwent a first 18-cycle PCR with the universal primers M1SS and BC2_uni_R. The authors processed their data as follows. For normalization, 1 million high-quality reads were randomly selected from each sample, with every read carrying a distinct molecular identifier. Reads with shared molecular identifiers were discarded instead of being binned into consensus sequences. CDR3 identification, clonotype clustering and error correction used MiTCR with a Q25 quality threshold and the strictest error-elimination algorithm. A nonparametric unseen species model using Euler transformation provided a lower-bound estimate of total TCR beta diversity. The raw public data were reprocessed by TCRdb itself: fastp quality trimming at Q25, MiXCR clonotype calling, in-frame beta chains only. Records with the same CDR3 protein are collapsed into one entry carrying the most frequent genes and DNA. These V and J calls derive from TCRdb rather than the authors' analysis. The sample includes just under 550,000 distinct CDR3 sequences, with around 24% observed a single time. In total, the top ten clones hold just over 8.5% of the sample.

Summary of the overall study and its limitations: Conclusive comparison of naive and antigen-experienced compartments was prevented by the profiling of bulk unsorted PBMCs. Donor CMV infection status was unknown, potentially confounding age-related changes in expanded clonotypes. There was a strong correlation between observed TCR beta diversity and the percentage of naive T cells measured by flow cytometry. Compared with the aged group, more naive CD4+ T cells, fewer expanded clones and increased TCR diversity were shown by the long-lived group, suggesting age selection. Observed TCR beta diversity per million T cells fell roughly linearly with age, and a significant reduction was already apparent by age around 44. Total diversity estimates from one million sequenced T cells were considered lower bounds and underestimates.

This clonotype was seen more than once but under ten times. Its antigen specificity is not known. Base qualities are not at hand, and no much larger clone is one base apart. Trimming takes 2 bases off V and 4 bases off J; junction bases not matched to a gene: 9. The cysteine opens and the phenylalanine closes a CDR3 of 17 amino acids. Only the CDR3 portion is preserved as DNA: 51 bases, with reading frame beginning at the first base. Sequences LGHNA (CDR1) and YSLEER (CDR2) are obtained from the germline V gene. These sequences were also reported in another study, on T cells of mothers and their children. The second publication reports: Nine systemically healthy Caucasian individuals, comprising three mothers and their six children, were included as donors. cDNA synthesis consumed the entire amount of extracted RNA, loaded at approximately 1.6 ug RNA in each 15 ul reaction. In the second PCR, the M1S primer added sample barcodes and 2-4 random nucleotides. Each mother yielded over 8 million TCR beta CDR3 reads and each child about 3 million reads. Thymic selection shapes the output of TCR recombination in a similar way in related and unrelated pairs, and inherited differences have a minor effect. Normalized repertoire overlap was always found to be slightly, but never significantly, higher in related mother-child pairs than in unrelated mother-child pairs. No persistent microchimeric T cell clones were detected, at a sensitivity of around 97 clones per million clonotypes. Deep NGS was used in the study to compare the TCR beta repertoires of mothers and children and to look for features that separate related mother-child pairs from unrelated individuals. On average, the children were around 11 +/- 4 years old, while the mothers were about 40 +/- 4 years old. After adapters were ligated using NEBNext reagents, the libraries underwent 100+100 nt paired-end sequencing on an Illumina HiSeq 2000. To prevent cross-contamination, the mother and child libraries were prepared one month apart and sequenced in separate runs. For each donor, somewhere between about 450,000 and 2,000,000 distinct TCR beta clonotypes were identified. Naive TCR beta clonotypes were estimated from low-frequency clonotypes matched to each donor's FACS-determined naive share, without sorting.

Sequencing was performed on blood. This chain is built from TRBV4-3 and TRBJ2-1; TRBD2 lines up with 9 middle nucleotides. This TCR came from a boy between 10 and 17 years old in good health. The CDR3 here reads CASSQRFSLAGYNEQFF. Here is the DNA: TGCGCCAGCAGCCAACGGTTCAGTCTAGCGGGGTACAATGAGCAGTTCTTC.